This section outlines one T cell receptor beta chain sequence together with its context. Its binding antigen is unknown. One base away there is no much larger clone; base qualities are not given. These data originate in a study of CD8+ T cells in alopecia areata (dated by TCRdb to the late 2010s). About the study as a whole: To study T cell clonal expansion in alopecia areata, the researchers applied high-throughput TCRbeta sequencing to both the C3H/HeJ mouse model and human patients. Scalp clonality was compared across normal scalp (n=4), patchy alopecia areata scalp (n=8), and alopecia totalis/universalis scalp (n=8). RNA was obtained with the PAXgene miRNA kit for fixed scalp, the miRNeasy kit for PBMCs, and the RNeasy kit for mouse skin. Amplification of TCRbeta CDR3 regions was done by immunoSEQ multiplex PCR using 35 Vbeta forward primers and 13 Jbeta reverse primers. Scalp tissue and sorted CD4+ and CD8+ peripheral blood T cells from patchy and totalis/universalis alopecia areata patients and from healthy controls were covered by human TCRbeta sequencing. What the study reported, not specific to this receptor: Shared TCR sequences between patients were less evident than in mice, which may be partly attributable to HLA diversity in the patient population. Compared with normal scalp, lesional scalp had higher clonality and more expanded CD8+ clones, particularly in alopecia totalis/universalis, a pattern that suggests antigenic drive. Resident alphabeta T cells in normal human skin are also sequenced, complicating scalp TCR repertoire analysis, unlike mouse skin dominated by gammadelta T cells.

Libraries were prepared through the immunoSEQ multiplex PCR assay. RNA was extracted from all samples and reverse transcribed into cDNA, which served as template for TCR sequencing. SuperScript III was used to make first-strand cDNA, primed with a 2:1 mix of oligo-dT and random hexamers. A synthetic immune receptor repertoire was used to gauge amplification bias, and whatever bias remained was removed computationally. The published analysis was carried out like this. Raw reads were preprocessed for error removal, and CDR3 was defined according to IMGT conventions as running from the conserved cysteine to phenylalanine. To get clonality, Shannon entropy was normalized by log2 of the number of productive unique TCRs and the result was subtracted from 1. Scalp TCRbeta sequences were cross-referenced with sorted blood CD4 and CD8 repertoires so that the CD4 or CD8 identity of scalp clones could be inferred. Entries here come from immuneACCESS through TCRdb and include only in-frame sequences with V and J called. Some clones fail to appear in such tables; in the studies checked, an unresolved V gene covers under half of the shortfall, and the cause of the remainder is unknown. Clone size and the V and J calls come from that table; the DNA yielded D and trimming. Recorded for this sample are over 150,000 clones; about 61% of them occurred a single time. The top ten clonotypes cover roughly 5% of the sample.

The CDR3 numbers 13 residues from cysteine through phenylalanine. CDR3 DNA only is kept here, 39 bases in frame from base 1. V loses 0 bases of germline sequence and J loses 11 bases, and the interval between the two ends is 13 bases. CDR1 and CDR2, per the germline V gene, are MGHRA and YSYEKL. PBMCs were isolated by density centrifugation and stained for CD3, CD4 and CD8, after which CD4+ and CD8+ T cells were sorted on a FACSAria. Unaffected controls provided scalp biopsies and blood samples. The sequence was collected from a human donor in good health. The sample consisted of CD8+ T cells sorted from blood. The chain joins TRBV4-1 to TRBJ1-1; possibly the D gene is TRBD1, per 6 matching bases. The nucleotide sequence reads TGCGCCAGCAGCCAAGATCGGGGGGCCTTGGCTTTCTTT. This translates into CASSQDRGALAFF.